The 21 T cell receptor beta chains below were found in one sample sequenced in a study of Ad26.COV2.S vaccination and SARS-CoV-2 variants. Treatment specified: 19 received Ad26.COV2.S at low or high dose, single or two shots; roughly five received placebo; per-sample allocation not given. Samples were taken on day 63 after the first vaccine or placebo injection. Libraries were prepared by immunoSEQ multiplex PCR; TCRdb keeps only in-frame clonotypes and omits some of them. This table holds 350,000 to 600,000 clones, roughly nine tenths found once. This sample comprised peripheral blood, obtained in a trial of Ad26.COV2.S vaccine versus placebo. The receptors originated from a person aged 18 to 59 who received the Ad26.COV2.S COVID-19 vaccine or a placebo.

V gene TRBV30 combines with J gene TRBJ2-1, with 9 bases matching TRBD2. Unmatched junction bases numbered 14, after V lost 4 bases and J lost 7 bases. The germline V gene has CDR1 GTSNPN and CDR2 SVGIG (reference sequence). The CDR3 runs 16 residues. CDR3 nucleotide sequence: TGTGCCTGGATGAAAGGGTCTAGCGGGGTCGTGAATGAGCAGTTCTTC. Translating gives CAWMKGSSGVVNEQFF. The whole variable domain, remainder taken from reference TRBV30 and TRBJ2-1, is SQTIHQWPATLVQPVGSPLSLECTVEGTSNPNLYWYRQAAGRGLQLLFYSVGIGQISSEVPQNLSASRPQDRQFILSSKKLLLSDSGFYLCAWMKGSSGVVNEQFFGPGTRLTVL.

The chain combines TRBV7-9 with TRBJ1-6; 8 nucleotides align to TRBD1. The CDR3 covers 16 residues. V dropped 5 bases and J dropped 6; count of bases not matched to a gene: 9. CDR1 and CDR2 from the germline V gene are SEHNR and FQNEAQ (reference sequence). DNA for the CDR3: TGTGCCAGCAGCCCGTCCGGACAGGGCGCTAATTCACCCCTCCACTTT. It is translated as CASSPSGQGANSPLHF. Together with reference TRBV7-9 and TRBJ1-6, the CDR3 gives the full variable domain: DTGVSQNPRHKITKRGQNVTFRCDPISEHNRLYWYRQTLGQGPEFLTYFQNEAQLEKSRLLSDRFSAERPKGSFSTLEIQRTEQGDSAMYLCASSPSGQGANSPLHFGNGTRLTVT.

The table lists this clone with a count of one. The chain uses TRBV18 and TRBJ1-6; possibly TRBD1 for D (6 bases). The V gene's germline CDR1 is KGHSH and CDR2 LQKENI. Trimming shortened V by 3 bases and J by 10 bases, and 16 bases separated the two germline ends. The CDR3 contains 15 residues. For the CDR3, the DNA is TGTGCCAGCTCACCTGGTTGGGCAGGGGACTCACCCCTCCACTTT. Translating it yields CASSPGWAGDSPLHF.

The chain couples TRBV2 to TRBJ2-2; 7 bases align to TRBD2. This CDR3 spans 15 amino acids. Trimming at V came to 6 bases and at J to 4 bases, leaving 8 bases not matched to a gene. The V gene's germline CDR1 is SNHLY and CDR2 FYNNEI. CDR3 protein: CASRTTSVPTGELFF. The CDR3 nucleotides read TGTGCCAGCAGGACTACTAGCGTACCCACCGGGGAGCTGTTTTTT. Variable domain in full (rest from reference TRBV2 and TRBJ2-2): EPEVTQTPSHQVTQMGQEVILRCVPISNHLYFYWYRQILGQKVEFLVSFYNNEISEKSEIFDDQFSVERPDGSNFTLKIRSTKLEDSAMYFCASRTTSVPTGELFFGEGSRLTVL.

J is TRBJ2-7 and V is TRBV7-9; TRBD1 matches at 9 bases. The CDR3 covers 15 residues. Trimming took 3 bases from V and 5 from J; bases not matched to a gene: 8. Looked up from germline, CDR1 is SEHNR and CDR2 is FQNEAQ (reference sequence). CDR3 bases: TGTGCCAGCAGCTTGCTACAGGGGGCCCCGAACGAGCAGTACTTC. Translating it yields CASSLLQGAPNEQYF.

This CDR3 reads CASSLEGGADYGYTF. For the CDR3, the DNA is TGTGCCAGCAGCTTAGAGGGGGGCGCGGACTATGGCTACACCTTC. V gene TRBV11-2 combines with J gene TRBJ1-2, with D possibly being TRBD1 (6 bases). The CDR3 is 15 residues long. Trimming stripped 0 bases from V and 3 bases from J, with 11 bases between. CDR1 is SGHAT, CDR2 FQNNGV, per germline. Looking up the rest from reference TRBV11-2 and TRBJ1-2 gives the full variable domain: EAGVAQSPRYKIIEKRQSVAFWCNPISGHATLYWYQQILGQGPKLLIQFQNNGVVDDSQLPKDRFSAERLKGVDSTLKIQPAKLEDSAVYLCASSLEGGADYGYTFGSGTRLTVV.

J is TRBJ1-1 and V is TRBV3-1 (or the pseudogene TRBV3-2); no clear D. Germline CDR1 and CDR2: LGHDT and YNNKEL (reference sequence). Trimming removed 4 bases from V and 0 bases from J, with 18 bases in between. The CDR3 consists of 17 residues. CDR3 amino acids: CASSPTRFPPMNTEAFF. The DNA of the CDR3 is TGTGCCAGCAGCCCAACGAGGTTCCCCCCCATGAACACTGAAGCTTTCTTT.

V is TRBV7-9 and J is TRBJ2-3; a possible D gene is TRBD2 (6 bases). The CDR3 contains 16 residues. Trimming removed 1 base at V and 5 bases at J, with 16 bases between. The germline CDR1 and CDR2 sequences are SEHNR and FQNEAQ (reference sequence). CDR3 DNA: TGTGCCAGCAGCTTAGGGGCCTGGCGGGGCGAAGATACGCAGTATTTT. This encodes CASSLGAWRGEDTQYF.

This chain's CDR3 is CASSLPDLSGNTIYF. The CDR3, as DNA: TGTGCCAGCAGCTTGCCGGATCTCTCTGGAAACACCATATATTTT. The rearrangement links TRBV5-6 to TRBJ1-3; D gene unclear. The V end lost 1 base, the J end lost 0 bases, and 8 bases lay between the germline ends. The CDR3 is 15 amino acids. Germline loops: CDR1 SGHDT, CDR2 YYEEEE. Full variable domain (missing parts from reference TRBV5-6 and TRBJ1-3): DAGVTQSPTHLIKTRGQQVTLRCSPKSGHDTVSWYQQALGQGPQFIFQYYEEEERQRGNFPDRFSGHQFPNYSSELNVNALLLGDSALYLCASSLPDLSGNTIYFGEGSWLTVV.

This clone showed up just once. The identical CDR3 is also encoded by other nucleotide sequences in the sample. The rearrangement links TRBV12-3 or TRBV12-4 to TRBJ2-5, with no clear D. The length of the CDR3 is 12 residues. V was cut by 2 bases and J by 4 bases, with 5 bases left in between. CDR3 sequence (DNA): TGTGCCAGCAGTTTAATCCGAGAGACCCAGTACTTC. As protein: CASSLIRETQYF.

The chain employs TRBV28 and TRBJ1-4, with TRBD1 matching over 10 bases. The germline V gene encodes CDR1 MDHEN and CDR2 SYDVKM. The CDR3 runs to 18 residues. The V and J ends lost 5 bases and 1 base, in that order; junction bases with no gene match: 10. The CDR3: CASSPVTGGRLTNEKLFF. CDR3 sequence (DNA): TGTGCCAGCAGTCCCGTGACAGGGGGCCGGCTAACTAATGAAAAACTGTTTTTT.

The V and J genes are TRBV24-1 and TRBJ2-2; D remains unclear. The V and J ends lost 1 base and 0 bases respectively, with 11 bases between them. Germline assignment: CDR1 KGHDR and CDR2 SFDVKD. The CDR3 is 17 amino acids. CDR3 DNA: TGTGCCACCAGTGATTTCCGACTTGGGTCGAACACCGGGGAGCTGTTTTTT. Residues: CATSDFRLGSNTGELFF.

Here the CDR3 reads CASSLALPGQIIAKNIQYF. The DNA of the CDR3 is TGTGCCAGCAGCTTAGCCCTACCTGGGCAGATAATAGCCAAAAACATTCAGTACTTC. The rearrangement links TRBV7-2 to TRBJ2-4; no firm D call. From germline, CDR1 is SGHTA and CDR2 FQGNSA. V shed 0 bases and J shed 0 bases, with 18 bases lying between them. There are 19 residues in the CDR3.

The chain couples TRBV6-5 to TRBJ1-1, with TRBD1 identical over 9 bases. Germline assignment: CDR1 MNHEY and CDR2 SVGAGI. Trimming cost V 6 bases and J 1 base; bases outside gene matches: 3. The CDR3 consists of 14 residues. The CDR3 nucleotides read TGTGCCAGCAGGTCGGGACAGGGGAACACTGAAGCTTTCTTT. This encodes CASRSGQGNTEAFF.

The rearrangement links TRBV27 to TRBJ2-5, with D maybe TRBD1 (5 bases). This CDR3 is 14 amino acids long. Germline loops: CDR1 MNHEY, CDR2 SMNVEV (reference sequence). V lost 1 base, J lost 5 bases, and 11 bases lay in between. Written as DNA, the CDR3 is TGTGCCAGCAGTTTATACAGGACGGCGGAGACCCAGTACTTC. Translation: CASSLYRTAETQYF.

This clone has just one count. This chain uses TRBV7-2 with TRBJ1-6; D might be TRBD1 (5 bases). V was shortened by 1 base and J by 7 bases, with 11 bases between the two germline ends. Germline V CDR1 and CDR2: SGHTA, FQGNSA. CDR3 length: 15 residues. The CDR3 sequence is CASSLDVQGNSPLHF. CDR3 nucleotide sequence: TGTGCCAGCAGCTTAGACGTCCAGGGAAATTCACCCCTCCACTTT.

V is TRBV10-1 and J is TRBJ2-2; maybe TRBD1 (5 bases). The V gene's germline CDR1 is WNHNN and CDR2 SYGVQD (reference sequence). Trimming took 7 bases from V and 1 from J, leaving 10 bases between them. The CDR3 extends over 14 amino acids. CDR3 sequence reads: CASKPGLNTGELFF. The CDR3 DNA sequence: TGCGCCAGCAAACCAGGGTTGAACACCGGGGAGCTGTTTTTT.

The V call is TRBV12-3 or TRBV12-4, the J call TRBJ2-3, with D unclear. The CDR3 contains 11 residues. Trimming pared 4 bases from V and 4 bases from J, leaving 3 bases between. The CDR3 region has the DNA TGTGCCAGCAGTTATGCAGATACGCAGTATTTT. As protein: CASSYADTQYF.

The V gene is TRBV6-5, the J gene TRBJ2-7; no clear D gene. The V end lost 2 bases, the J end lost 6 bases, and 11 bases lay between the germline ends. Per the germline V gene, CDR1 is MNHEY and CDR2 is SVGAGI. The CDR3 loop spans 13 amino acids. CDR3 DNA: TGTGCCAGCAGTTACGGGCCCAGGCGCGAGCAGTACTTC. This gives the protein CASSYGPRREQYF.

The rearrangement uses TRBV20-1 and TRBJ1-5; 8 bases fit TRBD1. The CDR3 consists of 18 residues. V gave up 3 bases and J gave up 2 bases; unmatched junction bases: 15. Germline assignment: CDR1 DFQATT and CDR2 SNEGSKA (reference sequence). In nucleotides, the CDR3 is TGCAGTGCTAGTCAACAGGGGACCAGGGGGCACGGCAATCAGCCCCAGCATTTT. It translates to CSASQQGTRGHGNQPQHF.

V gene TRBV19 combines with J gene TRBJ1-2; the match to TRBD1 covers 9 bases. Germline assignment: CDR1 LNHDA and CDR2 SQIVND (reference sequence). This CDR3 is built from 15 residues. V dropped 7 bases and J dropped 8; count of bases not matched to a gene: 14. Here the CDR3 DNA reads TGTGCCAGTACTACAGGGGGCCCTCTCTATCGCGGCTACACCTTC. It encodes CASTTGGPLYRGYTF. Full variable domain (rest looked up from reference TRBV19 and TRBJ1-2): DGGITQSPKYLFRKEGQNVTLSCEQNLNHDAMYWYRQDPGQGLRLIYYSQIVNDFQKGDIAEGYSVSREKKESFPLTVTSAQKNPTAFYLCASTTGGPLYRGYTFGSGTRLTVV.